This T cell receptor beta chain originates from a study of OX40 agonist ivuxolimab in advanced cancers. Study-wide results and caveats: More expanded clones were seen, on average, in CD8+ T cells than in CD4+. The expanded peripheral T cells' antigen specificity was not determined.

CDR3 size: 14 residues. The V gene's germline CDR1 is MNHNS and CDR2 SASEGT. The V end lost 7 bases, the J end lost 5 bases, and 15 bases lay between the germline ends. Sequencing was performed with immunoSEQ multiplex PCR; in TCRdb, only in-frame clones are kept and a portion is missing. This table has roughly 63,000 clones, 89% appearing once. Remarks on this clone: What it binds is not known.

The receptor comes from an adult with an advanced solid tumor such as melanoma, head and neck, liver or kidney cancer. V gene TRBV6-1 combines with J gene TRBJ1-5, with D possibly TRBD1 on 5 matching bases. Sequenced here: CD4+ or CD8+ T cells sorted from blood, sampled in a trial of the OX40 agonist ivuxolimab. The CDR3 region has the DNA TGTGCCAGCACCCCGGGTAAGGGGTATCAGCCCCAGCATTTT. Amino acids: CASTPGKGYQPQHF.